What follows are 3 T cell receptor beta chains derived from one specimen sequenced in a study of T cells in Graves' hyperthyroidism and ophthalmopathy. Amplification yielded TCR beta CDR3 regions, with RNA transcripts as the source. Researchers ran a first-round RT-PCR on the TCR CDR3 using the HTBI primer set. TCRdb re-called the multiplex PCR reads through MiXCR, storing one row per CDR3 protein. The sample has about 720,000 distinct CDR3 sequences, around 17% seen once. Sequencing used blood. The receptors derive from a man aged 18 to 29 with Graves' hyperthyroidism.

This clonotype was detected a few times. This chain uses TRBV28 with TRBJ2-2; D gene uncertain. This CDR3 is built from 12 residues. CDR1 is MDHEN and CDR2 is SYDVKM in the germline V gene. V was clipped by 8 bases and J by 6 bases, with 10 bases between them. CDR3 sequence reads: CASASRSGELFF. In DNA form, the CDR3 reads TGTGCCAGCGCATCGAGGTCCGGGGAGCTGTTTTTT.

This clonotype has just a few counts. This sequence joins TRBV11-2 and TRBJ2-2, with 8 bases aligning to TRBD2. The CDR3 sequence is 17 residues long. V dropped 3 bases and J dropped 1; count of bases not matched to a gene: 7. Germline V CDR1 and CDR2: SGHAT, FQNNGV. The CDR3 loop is CASSFPLAGVNTGELFF. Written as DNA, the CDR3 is TGTGCCAGCAGCTTCCCCCTAGCGGGTGTGAACACCGGGGAGCTGTTTTTT.

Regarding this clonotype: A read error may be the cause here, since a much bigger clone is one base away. The CDR3 loop is CASSLIGHRSNEQFF. CDR3 DNA sequence: TGCGCCAGCAGCTTGATCGGGCATCGGTCCAATGAGCAGTTCTTC. The V and J genes are TRBV5-1 and TRBJ2-1, with D unresolved. There are 15 residues in the CDR3. Looked up from germline, CDR1 is SGHRS and CDR2 is YFSETQ. V lost 1 base and J 6 bases, leaving 14 bases between the germline ends.